The rows below give T cell receptor beta chains drawn from one sample of a study of blood T cell repertoires in COVID-19. Assay used: immunoSEQ multiplex PCR; TCRdb lists only in-frame clones, some missing. This sample carries a few hundred thousand clones, about 85% of them seen once, and the ten largest clones take over 4%. Sequences were obtained from peripheral blood. These receptors all come from a man in his fifties or sixties who had recovered from COVID-19. Each CDR3 is given with its conserved first and last residue. D genes are given only for firm matches. Some rows mark clone size as missing; the rest say once, few, many or name a class of expanded clone.

>TRBV3-1/TRBV3-2|TRBJ1-1|-|-
CASSLLNTEAFF
TGTGCCAGCAGCCTCTTGAACACTGAAGCTTTCTTT
>TRBV27|TRBJ1-6|-|-
CASSFRGSYNSPLHF
TGTGCCAGCAGTTTCAGGGGCTCCTATAATTCACCCCTCCACTTT
>TRBV19|TRBJ1-5|TRBD1|-
CASTQTGYNQPQHF
TGTGCCAGCACTCAGACAGGGTATAATCAGCCCCAGCATTTT
>TRBV18|TRBJ1-6|TRBD1|-
CASSPPGTGNSPLHF
TGTGCCAGCTCACCACCCGGGACAGGGAATTCACCCCTCCACTTT
>TRBV19|TRBJ2-3|-|once
CASMHQGTDTQYF
TGTGCCAGTATGCATCAGGGGACAGATACGCAGTATTTT
>TRBV2|TRBJ1-1|TRBD1|-
CASSELSGGGSGTEAFF
TGTGCCAGCAGTGAGCTCTCAGGGGGTGGTTCCGGCACTGAAGCTTTCTTT
>TRBV19|TRBJ2-5|TRBD2|-
CASSLGLAGGQETQYF
TGTGCCAGTAGTCTGGGACTAGCGGGGGGACAAGAGACCCAGTACTTC
>TRBV10-3|TRBJ1-1|TRBD1|-
CAISGTGETRTEAFF
TGTGCCATTTCCGGGACAGGGGAGACGAGGACTGAAGCTTTCTTT
>TRBV6-4|TRBJ1-6|TRBD1|-
CASSAVTGQNSPLHF
TGTGCCAGCAGTGCAGTTACGGGACAGAATTCACCCCTCCACTTT
>TRBV9|TRBJ2-2|-|-
CASSVAGSRGRSTGELFF
TGTGCCAGCAGCGTAGCTGGTTCGAGGGGGAGAAGCACCGGGGAGCTGTTTTTT
>TRBV5-5|TRBJ1-6|-|-
CASSLLRGRSSYNSPLHF
TGTGCCAGCAGCCTTTTGCGGGGGCGAAGCTCCTATAATTCACCCCTCCACTTT